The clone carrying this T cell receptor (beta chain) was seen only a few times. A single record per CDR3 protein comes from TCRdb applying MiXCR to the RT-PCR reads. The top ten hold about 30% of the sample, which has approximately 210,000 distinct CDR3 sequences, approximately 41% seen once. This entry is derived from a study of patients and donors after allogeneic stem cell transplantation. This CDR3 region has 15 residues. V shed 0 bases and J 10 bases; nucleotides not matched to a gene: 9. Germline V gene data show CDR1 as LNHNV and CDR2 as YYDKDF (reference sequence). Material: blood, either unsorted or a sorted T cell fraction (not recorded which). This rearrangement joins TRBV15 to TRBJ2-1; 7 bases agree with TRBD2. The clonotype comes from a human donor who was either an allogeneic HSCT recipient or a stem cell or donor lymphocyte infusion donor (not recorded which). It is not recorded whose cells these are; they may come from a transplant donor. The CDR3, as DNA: TGTGCCACCAGCAGAGATGGATCTAGCGGAGGAGAGCAGTTCTTC. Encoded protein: CATSRDGSSGGEQFF.